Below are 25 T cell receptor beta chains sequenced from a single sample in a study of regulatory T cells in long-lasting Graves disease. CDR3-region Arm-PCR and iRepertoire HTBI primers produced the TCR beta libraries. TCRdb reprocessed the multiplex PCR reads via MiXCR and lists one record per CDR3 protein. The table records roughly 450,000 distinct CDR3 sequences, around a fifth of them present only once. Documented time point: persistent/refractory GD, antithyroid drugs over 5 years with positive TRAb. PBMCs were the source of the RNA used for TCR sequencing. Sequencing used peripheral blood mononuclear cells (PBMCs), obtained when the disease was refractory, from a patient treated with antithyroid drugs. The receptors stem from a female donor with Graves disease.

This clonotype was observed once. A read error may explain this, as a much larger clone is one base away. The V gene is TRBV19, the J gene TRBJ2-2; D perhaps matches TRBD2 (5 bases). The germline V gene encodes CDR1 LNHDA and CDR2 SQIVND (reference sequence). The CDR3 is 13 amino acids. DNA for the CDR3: TGTGCCAGTAGTTCCCCAGGAACCGGGGAGCTGTCTTTT. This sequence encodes CASSSPGTGELSF.

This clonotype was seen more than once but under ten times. The CDR3: CASSLQRGNEQFF. The CDR3 DNA reads as TGTGCCAGCAGCTTACAGCGGGGGAATGAGCAGTTCTTC. The chain employs TRBV7-2 and TRBJ2-1, with TRBD2 identical over 8 bases. This CDR3 comprises 13 residues. V lost 2 bases, J lost 7 bases, and 1 base stayed unmatched. Germline CDR1 reads SGHTA; CDR2 reads FQGNSA.

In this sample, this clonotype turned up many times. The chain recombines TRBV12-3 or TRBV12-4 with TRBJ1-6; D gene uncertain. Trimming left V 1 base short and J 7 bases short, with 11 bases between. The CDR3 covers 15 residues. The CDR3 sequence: CASSLGGGQNSPLHF. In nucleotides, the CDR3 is TGTGCCAGCAGTTTAGGAGGAGGGCAGAATTCACCCCTCCACTTT.

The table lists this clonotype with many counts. CDR3 coding DNA: TGTGCCATCAGAGGGGACATGAACACTGAAGCTTTCTTT. It encodes CAIRGDMNTEAFF. The V and J genes are TRBV6-1 and TRBJ1-1; a weak D match, TRBD1 (6 bases). CDR1 and CDR2 (germline): MNHNS, SASEGT. The CDR3 covers 13 residues. Between the trimmed V and J ends, which lost 10 bases and 0 bases, there was a span of 12 bases.

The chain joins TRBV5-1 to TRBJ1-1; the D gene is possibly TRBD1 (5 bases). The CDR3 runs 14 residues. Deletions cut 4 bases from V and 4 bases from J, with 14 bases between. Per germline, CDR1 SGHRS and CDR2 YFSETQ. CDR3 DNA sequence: TGCGCCAGCAGCCCCACGGCGGGGGTCACTGAAGCTTTCTTT. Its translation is CASSPTAGVTEAFF.

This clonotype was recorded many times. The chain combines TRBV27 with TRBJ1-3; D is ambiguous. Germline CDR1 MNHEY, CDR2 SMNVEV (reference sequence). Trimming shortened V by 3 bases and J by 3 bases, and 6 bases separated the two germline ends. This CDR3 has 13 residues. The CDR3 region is CASSFSGGNTIYF. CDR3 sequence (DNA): TGTGCCAGCAGTTTTTCTGGTGGAAACACCATATATTTT.

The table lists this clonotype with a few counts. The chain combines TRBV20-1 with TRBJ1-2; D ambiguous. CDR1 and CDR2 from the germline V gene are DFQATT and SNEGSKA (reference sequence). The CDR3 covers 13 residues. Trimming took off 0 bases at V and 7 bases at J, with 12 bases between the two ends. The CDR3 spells CSARDRSGPGYTF. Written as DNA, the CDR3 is TGCAGTGCTAGAGATCGGTCAGGACCTGGCTACACCTTC.

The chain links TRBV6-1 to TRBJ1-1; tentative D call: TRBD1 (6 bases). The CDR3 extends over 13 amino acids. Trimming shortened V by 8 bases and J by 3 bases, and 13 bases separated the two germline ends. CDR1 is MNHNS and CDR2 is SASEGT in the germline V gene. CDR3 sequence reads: CASRRGRDTEAFF. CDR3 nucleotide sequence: TGTGCCAGCCGCAGGGGTAGAGACACTGAAGCTTTCTTT.

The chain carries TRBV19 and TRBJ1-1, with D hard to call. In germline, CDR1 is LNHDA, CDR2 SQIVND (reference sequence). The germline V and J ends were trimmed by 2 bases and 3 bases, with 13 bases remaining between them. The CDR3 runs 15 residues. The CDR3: CASSIYPQPYTEAFF. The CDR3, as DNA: TGTGCCAGTAGTATATACCCGCAGCCTTACACTGAAGCTTTCTTT.

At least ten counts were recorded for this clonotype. In DNA form, the CDR3 reads TGTGCCATCAGTGCCACGGACAGCTACGAGCAGTACTTC. Protein product: CAISATDSYEQYF. The chain employs TRBV10-3 and TRBJ2-7, with D tentatively TRBD1 (6 bases). Per the germline V gene, CDR1 is ENHRY and CDR2 is SYGVKD. The CDR3 consists of 13 residues. V lost 4 bases and J 3 bases, leaving 10 bases between the germline ends.

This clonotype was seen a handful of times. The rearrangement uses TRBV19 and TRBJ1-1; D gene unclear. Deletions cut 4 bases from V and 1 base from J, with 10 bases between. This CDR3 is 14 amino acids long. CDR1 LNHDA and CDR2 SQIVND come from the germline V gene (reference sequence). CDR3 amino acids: CASSNGEGNTEAFF. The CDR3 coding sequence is TGTGCCAGTAGTAATGGGGAAGGGAACACTGAAGCTTTCTTT.

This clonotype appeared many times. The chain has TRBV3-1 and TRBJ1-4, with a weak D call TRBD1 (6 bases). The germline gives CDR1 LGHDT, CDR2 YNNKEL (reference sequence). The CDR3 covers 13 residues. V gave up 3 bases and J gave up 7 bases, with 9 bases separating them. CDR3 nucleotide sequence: TGTGCCAGCAGCCAGAACAGGGTTGAAAAACTGTTTTTT. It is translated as CASSQNRVEKLFF.

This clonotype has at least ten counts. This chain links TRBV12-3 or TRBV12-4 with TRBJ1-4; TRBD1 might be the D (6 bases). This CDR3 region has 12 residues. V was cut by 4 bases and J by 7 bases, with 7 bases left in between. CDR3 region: CASSYRAEKLFF. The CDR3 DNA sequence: TGTGCCAGCAGTTACAGGGCTGAAAAACTGTTTTTT.

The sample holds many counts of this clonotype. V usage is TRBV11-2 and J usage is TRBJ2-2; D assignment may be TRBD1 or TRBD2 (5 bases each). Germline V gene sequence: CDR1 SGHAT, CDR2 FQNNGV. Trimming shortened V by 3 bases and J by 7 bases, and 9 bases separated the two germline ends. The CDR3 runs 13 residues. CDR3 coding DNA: TGTGCCAGCAGCTTGAGGGGAAACGGGGAGCTGTTTTTT. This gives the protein CASSLRGNGELFF.

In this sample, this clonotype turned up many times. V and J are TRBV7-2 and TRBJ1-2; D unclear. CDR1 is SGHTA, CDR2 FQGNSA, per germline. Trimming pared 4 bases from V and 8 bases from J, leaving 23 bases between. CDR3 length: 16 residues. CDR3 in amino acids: CASSSPPLYMIEGYTF. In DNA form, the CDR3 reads TGTGCCAGCAGCTCGCCACCCTTATACATGATCGAAGGCTACACCTTC. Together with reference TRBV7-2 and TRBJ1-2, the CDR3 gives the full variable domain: GAGVSQSPSNKVTEKGKDVELRCDPISGHTALYWYRQSLGQGLEFLIYFQGNSAPDKSGLPSDRFSAERTGGSVSTLTIQRTQQEDSAVYLCASSSPPLYMIEGYTFGSGTRLTVV.

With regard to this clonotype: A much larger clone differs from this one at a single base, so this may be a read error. The CDR3 bases are TGTGCCAGCAGCGCGACCAAGGGGTTTGGAAACACCATATATTTT. Translation: CASSATKGFGNTIYF. V and J are TRBV2 and TRBJ1-3; tentative D call: TRBD1 (5 bases). The CDR3 has 15 amino acids. Germline V lookup: CDR1 SNHLY, CDR2 FYNNEI. With 6 bases removed from V and 3 bases from J, the gap between germline ends came to 15 bases. The full variable domain, its missing parts supplied by reference TRBV2 and TRBJ1-3, is EPEVTQTPSHQVTQMGQEVILRCVPISNHLYFYWYRQILGQKVEFLVSFYNNEISEKSEIFDDQFSVERPDGSNFTLKIRSTKLEDSAMYFCASSATKGFGNTIYFGEGSWLTVV.

The chain's CDR3 is CASSPQRGEAEAFF. The CDR3 nucleotides read TGTGCCAGCTCACCACAGAGGGGGGAGGCTGAAGCTTTCTTT. The rearrangement uses TRBV18 and TRBJ1-1; a weak D match, TRBD1 (6 bases). The germline V gene has CDR1 KGHSH and CDR2 LQKENI. The V and J ends lost 1 base and 6 bases respectively, with 12 bases between them. This CDR3 comprises 14 residues.

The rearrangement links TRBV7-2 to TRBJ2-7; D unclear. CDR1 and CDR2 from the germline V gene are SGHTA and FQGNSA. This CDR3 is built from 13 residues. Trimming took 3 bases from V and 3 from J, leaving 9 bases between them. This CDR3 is CASSFLGRYEQYF. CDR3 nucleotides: TGTGCCAGCAGCTTCTTAGGGCGCTACGAGCAGTACTTC.

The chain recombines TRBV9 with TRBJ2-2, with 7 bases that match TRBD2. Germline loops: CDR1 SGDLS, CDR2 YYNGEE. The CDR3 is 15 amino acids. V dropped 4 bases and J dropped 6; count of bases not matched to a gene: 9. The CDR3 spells CASSPQRGRPGELFF. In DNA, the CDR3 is TGTGCCAGCAGCCCCCAGCGGGGCAGGCCCGGGGAGCTGTTTTTT.

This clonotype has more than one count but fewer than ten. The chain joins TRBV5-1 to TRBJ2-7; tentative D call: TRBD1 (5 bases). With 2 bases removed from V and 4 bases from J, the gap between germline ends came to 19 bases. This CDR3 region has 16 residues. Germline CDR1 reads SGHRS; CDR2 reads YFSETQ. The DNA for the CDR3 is TGCGCCAGCAGCTTTTTAGGGGATCATCTCACTTACGAGCAGTACTTC. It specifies CASSFLGDHLTYEQYF.

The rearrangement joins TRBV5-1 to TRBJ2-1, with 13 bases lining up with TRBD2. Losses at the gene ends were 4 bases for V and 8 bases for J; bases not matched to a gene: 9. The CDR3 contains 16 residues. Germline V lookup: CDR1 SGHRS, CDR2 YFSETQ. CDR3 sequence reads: CASSATSGGALDEQFF. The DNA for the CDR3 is TGCGCCAGCAGCGCCACTAGCGGGGGGGCCTTGGATGAGCAGTTCTTC.

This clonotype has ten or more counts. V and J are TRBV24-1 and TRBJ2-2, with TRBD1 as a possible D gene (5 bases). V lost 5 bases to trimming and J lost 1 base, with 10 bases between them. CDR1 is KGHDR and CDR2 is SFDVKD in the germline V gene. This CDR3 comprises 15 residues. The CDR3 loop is CATSGATENTGELFF. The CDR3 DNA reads TGTGCCACCAGTGGAGCGACAGAGAACACCGGGGAGCTGTTTTTT.

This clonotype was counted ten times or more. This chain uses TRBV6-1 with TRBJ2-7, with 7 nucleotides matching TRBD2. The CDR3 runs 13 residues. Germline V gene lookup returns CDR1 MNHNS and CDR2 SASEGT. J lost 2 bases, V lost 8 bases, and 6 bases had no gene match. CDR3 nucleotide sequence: TGTGCCAGCTCCCGGGGGGTAACCTACGAGCAGTACTTC. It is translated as CASSRGVTYEQYF.

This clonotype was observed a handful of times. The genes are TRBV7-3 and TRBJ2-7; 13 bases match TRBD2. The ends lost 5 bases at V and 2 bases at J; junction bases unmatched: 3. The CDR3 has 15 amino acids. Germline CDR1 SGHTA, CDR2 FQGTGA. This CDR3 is CASSEGTSGAYEQYF. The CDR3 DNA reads TGTGCCAGCAGCGAAGGGACTAGCGGGGCCTACGAGCAGTACTTC.

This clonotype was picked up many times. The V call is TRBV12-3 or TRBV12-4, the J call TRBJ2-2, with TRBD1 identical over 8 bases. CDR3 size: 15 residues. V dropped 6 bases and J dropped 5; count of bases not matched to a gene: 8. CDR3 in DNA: TGTGCCAGCAGCTCAGGACAGGGTGAGACCGGGGAGCTGTTTTTT. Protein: CASSSGQGETGELFF.